These 20 T cell receptor beta chains originate from one sample sequenced in a study of OX40 agonist ivuxolimab in advanced cancers. Here immunoSEQ multiplex PCR was the method, and the copy in TCRdb shows in-frame clones only, minus some. The sample has fewer than 25,000 clones, more than 70% seen once. The input for sequencing was CD4+ or CD8+ T cells sorted from blood, taken in a trial of the OX40 agonist ivuxolimab. The receptors shown here come from an adult with an advanced solid tumor such as melanoma, head and neck, liver or kidney cancer.

The chain is built from TRBV19 and TRBJ2-5; no clear D gene. CDR3 length equals 14 residues. Germline V gene sequence: CDR1 LNHDA, CDR2 SQIVND (reference sequence). Trimming took off 1 base at V and 5 bases at J, with 11 bases between the two ends. The chain's CDR3 is CASSIVRSAETQYF. The DNA of the CDR3 is TGTGCCAGTAGTATAGTTAGGTCCGCGGAGACCCAGTACTTC.

The chain recombines TRBV2 with TRBJ2-3, with 8 positions matching TRBD2. Trimming removed 5 bases from V and 0 bases from J; junction bases left unmatched: 7. This CDR3 contains 16 residues. The germline V gene encodes CDR1 SNHLY and CDR2 FYNNEI. The CDR3 loop reads CASSPKTSASTDTQYF. CDR3 in DNA: TGTGCCAGCAGTCCCAAGACTAGCGCGAGCACAGATACGCAGTATTTT.

This chain joins TRBV6-1 and TRBJ1-2; the D gene is possibly TRBD1 (6 bases). V lost 4 bases and J 5 bases, leaving 14 bases between the germline ends. The germline V gene encodes CDR1 MNHNS and CDR2 SASEGT. The CDR3 is made up of 14 amino acids. The DNA of the CDR3 is TGTGCCAGCAGTGGGGCAGGGGACCTTTATGGCTACACCTTC. It encodes CASSGAGDLYGYTF.

The rearrangement links TRBV6-6 to TRBJ1-5, with D perhaps TRBD1 (6 bases). The V end was cut by 6 bases, the J end by 1 base, with 10 bases between. The CDR3 loop spans 14 amino acids. Germline V gives CDR1 MNHNY, CDR2 SVGAGI (reference sequence). DNA for the CDR3: TGTGCCAGCAGCATGGACAGCAGCAATCAGCCCCAGCATTTT. Its protein product is CASSMDSSNQPQHF.

This chain connects TRBV19 to TRBJ2-4; no firm D call. The CDR3 loop spans 14 amino acids. V lost 7 bases and J 1 base, leaving 11 bases between the germline ends. In germline, CDR1 is LNHDA, CDR2 SQIVND (reference sequence). The CDR3 here is CASTQGLAKNIQYF. DNA of the CDR3: TGTGCCAGTACCCAAGGGCTGGCCAAAAACATTCAGTACTTC.

V is TRBV7-2 and J is TRBJ2-7, with D uncertain. Germline V CDR1 and CDR2: SGHTA, FQGNSA. The CDR3 runs 15 residues. With 5 bases removed from V and 2 bases from J, the gap between germline ends came to 16 bases. CDR3 nucleotide sequence: TGTGCCAGCAGCCGCACCAAGGACCAAACCTACGAGCAGTACTTC. Its translation is CASSRTKDQTYEQYF.

This clone was recorded only once. The chain couples TRBV5-4 to TRBJ2-2; 9 bases match TRBD2. After removal of 7 bases from V and 2 bases from J, the junction contained 9 bases not matched to a gene. This CDR3 region has 16 residues. In germline, CDR1 is SGHNT, CDR2 YYREEE (reference sequence). The CDR3 bases are TGTGCCAGCCGCGGGGGGGCGGGACGTAACACCGGGGAGCTGTTTTTT. It yields the protein CASRGGAGRNTGELFF.

This chain connects TRBV11-2 to TRBJ2-7, with D perhaps matching TRBD2 (5 bases). The CDR3 runs to 16 residues. Trimming left V 2 bases short and J 2 bases short, with 16 bases between. Germline CDR1 and CDR2: SGHAT and FQNNGV. The CDR3: CASSLLAGSGTYEQYF. For the CDR3, the DNA is TGTGCCAGCAGCTTACTGGCTGGCAGCGGAACCTACGAGCAGTACTTC. Full variable domain (outside the CDR3, taken from reference TRBV11-2 and TRBJ2-7): EAGVAQSPRYKIIEKRQSVAFWCNPISGHATLYWYQQILGQGPKLLIQFQNNGVVDDSQLPKDRFSAERLKGVDSTLKIQPAKLEDSAVYLCASSLLAGSGTYEQYFGPGTRLTVT.

The rearrangement joins TRBV10-2 to TRBJ2-5; TRBD2 agrees at 7 bases. The CDR3 totals 14 residues. Germline CDR1 WSHSY, CDR2 SAAADI. V lost 4 bases and J lost 5; bases outside the gene matches: 7. Here the CDR3 reads CASSVGGSGETQYF. The CDR3, as DNA: TGCGCCAGCAGTGTGGGAGGGTCGGGGGAGACCCAGTACTTC.

The rearrangement links TRBV5-1 to TRBJ2-3, with 7 bases matching TRBD2. The CDR3 length is 14 residues. Trimming cost V 7 bases and J 1 base; bases outside gene matches: 6. CDR1 and CDR2 (germline): SGHRS, YFSETQ. In DNA form, the CDR3 reads TGCGCCAGCCGAAGTGGACTAGGCACAGATACGCAGTATTTT. This gives the protein CASRSGLGTDTQYF.

This clone is termed large. The chain uses TRBV2 and TRBJ2-1; TRBD2 is a possible D gene (6 bases). Trimming pared 1 base from V and 1 base from J, leaving 14 bases between. The CDR3 runs to 17 residues. Per the germline V gene, CDR1 is SNHLY and CDR2 is FYNNEI. The CDR3 reads CASSEVEGGWSYNEQFF. CDR3 DNA sequence: TGTGCCAGCAGTGAAGTAGAAGGAGGGTGGTCCTACAATGAGCAGTTCTTC.

To note about this clone: Mismatch with germline at one junction end may stem from a read error. The genes are TRBV7-7 and TRBJ1-3; D not resolved. The CDR3 spans 13 residues. CDR1 and CDR2 (germline): SSHAT, FNYEAQ (reference sequence). For the CDR3, the DNA is TGTGCTAGCAGCTTTAACTCTGGAAACACCATATATTTT. Translating gives CASSFNSGNTIYF. Combining the CDR3 with reference TRBV7-7 and TRBJ1-3 gives the whole variable domain GAGVSQSPRYKVTKRGQDVTLRCDPISSHATLYWYQQALGQGPEFLTYFNYEAQPDKSGLPSDRFSAERPEGSISTLTIQRTEQRDSAMYRCASSFNSGNTIYFGEGSWLTVV.

This clone was observed once. The chain has TRBV11-1 and TRBJ2-7; tentative D call: TRBD1 (5 bases). Germline CDR1 is SGHAT and CDR2 is FQDESV (reference sequence). Trimming stripped 1 base from V and 3 bases from J, with 7 bases between. The CDR3 contains 13 residues. The CDR3, as DNA: TGTGCCAGCAGCTTAGTCGACAGCTACGAGCAGTACTTC. Protein product: CASSLVDSYEQYF.

The chain is built from TRBV2 and TRBJ2-7; TRBD2 agrees at 9 bases. CDR3 length: 16 amino acids. CDR1 is SNHLY, CDR2 FYNNEI, per germline. Unmatched junction bases numbered 9, after V lost 6 bases and J lost 0 bases. The CDR3 spells CASRPTSGVSSYEQYF. The CDR3 DNA reads TGTGCCAGCAGGCCGACTAGCGGAGTTAGCTCCTACGAGCAGTACTTC. The full variable domain, rest sourced from reference TRBV2 and TRBJ2-7, is EPEVTQTPSHQVTQMGQEVILRCVPISNHLYFYWYRQILGQKVEFLVSFYNNEISEKSEIFDDQFSVERPDGSNFTLKIRSTKLEDSAMYFCASRPTSGVSSYEQYFGPGTRLTVT.

The chain recombines TRBV19 with TRBJ1-5, with 9 bases fitting TRBD1. V gave up 2 bases and J gave up 0 bases; unmatched junction bases: 11. The length of the CDR3 is 19 residues. Germline lookup yields CDR1 LNHDA and CDR2 SQIVND (reference sequence). The CDR3 DNA reads TGTGCCAGTAGTATACTGGGACAGGGCGGGAGTTATAGCAATCAGCCCCAGCATTTT. Its translation: CASSILGQGGSYSNQPQHF.

The chain links TRBV5-1 to TRBJ2-7; 8 nucleotides line up with TRBD2. CDR1 is SGHRS and CDR2 is YFSETQ in the germline V gene. Germline trimming cut 5 bases from V and 0 bases from J; bases unmatched to any gene: 4. This CDR3 contains 14 residues. CDR3 nucleotides: TGCGCCAGCAGTCTTAGCGGGGCCTCCTACGAGCAGTACTTC. This sequence encodes CASSLSGASYEQYF.

This chain connects TRBV4-3 to TRBJ1-1; D unresolved. There are 14 residues in the CDR3. CDR1 is LGHNA and CDR2 is YSLEER in the germline V gene. The V and J ends lost 0 bases and 2 bases respectively, with 7 bases between them. This chain's CDR3 is CASSQDAANTEAFF. The CDR3 region has the DNA TGCGCCAGCAGCCAAGATGCGGCTAACACTGAAGCTTTCTTT.

The chain recombines TRBV30 with TRBJ1-2, with 8 bases that match TRBD1. The germline CDR1 and CDR2 sequences are GTSNPN and SVGIG (reference sequence). V gave up 4 bases and J gave up 3 bases; unmatched junction bases: 1. The CDR3 consists of 12 residues. CDR3 residues: CAWTGGDYGYTF. The CDR3 nucleotides are TGTGCCTGGACAGGGGGCGACTATGGCTACACCTTC.

This chain connects TRBV5-1 to TRBJ2-2, with 7 nucleotides matching TRBD1. CDR1 SGHRS and CDR2 YFSETQ come from the germline V gene. The length of the CDR3 is 16 residues. The V and J ends lost 1 base and 0 bases, in that order; junction bases with no gene match: 3. The CDR3 loop is CASSLPGTANTGELFF. The DNA for the CDR3 is TGCGCCAGCAGCTTGCCTGGGACAGCGAACACCGGGGAGCTGTTTTTT.

The chain links TRBV7-2 to TRBJ2-1, with 7 bases identical to TRBD2. Per the germline V gene, CDR1 is SGHTA and CDR2 is FQGNSA. V shed 0 bases, J shed 4 bases, and the junction held 3 bases outside the gene matches. This CDR3 region has 15 residues. The CDR3 bases are TGTGCCAGCAGCTTAGCAGCGGGGCTATACAATGAGCAGTTCTTC. Translating gives CASSLAAGLYNEQFF.